The 17 T cell receptor beta chains given below trace back to one sample, sequenced in a study of shared clonotypes between healthy human individuals. This table comes from immunoSEQ multiplex PCR, and its TCRdb copy is limited to in-frame clones, with some not included. The sample lists about 2.5 million clones, 80% to 95% occurring once. The specimen sequenced was naive CD4+ T cells from PBMCs. As for subset: CD45RA+ positively selected. Source of these receptors: a man aged 18 to 29 in good health. Some clones in this sample may be carry-over from other donors' samples.

The chain is built from TRBV18 and TRBJ2-7; the match to TRBD2 covers 11 bases. V lost 5 bases and J lost 0; bases outside the gene matches: 3. The CDR3 loop spans 15 amino acids. Germline values: CDR1 KGHSH, CDR2 LQKENI. This CDR3 is CASSTGTSGSYEQYF. The CDR3 DNA follows: TGTGCCAGCTCAACCGGGACTAGCGGCTCCTACGAGCAGTACTTC.

The chain employs TRBV5-4 and TRBJ1-2; weak D call: TRBD1 (6 bases). V was shortened by 7 bases and J by 8 bases, with 18 bases between the two germline ends. The germline V gene has CDR1 SGHNT and CDR2 YYREEE (reference sequence). The CDR3 contains 13 residues. CDR3 nucleotides: TGTGCCAGCGGATCTAACAGGGAGGGCGGCTACACCTTC. Protein: CASGSNREGGYTF.

The chain joins TRBV6-7 to TRBJ2-4; unclear D gene. TRBV6-7 is flagged as an ORF with uncertain function. This CDR3 region has 15 residues. Trimming left V 0 bases short and J 2 bases short, with 8 bases between. CDR3 sequence (DNA): TGTGCCAGCAGTTACTCACGGGTAACCAAAAACATTCAGTACTTC. Translating gives CASSYSRVTKNIQYF.

The chain couples TRBV2 to TRBJ1-2; D is uncertain. Germline CDR1 and CDR2: SNHLY and FYNNEI. CDR3 length equals 12 residues. The V gene lost 7 bases and the J gene lost 8 bases, with 14 bases spanning the gap. CDR3 amino acids: CASTLGRVGYTF. CDR3 bases: TGTGCCAGCACCTTAGGAAGGGTCGGCTACACCTTC.

The chain employs TRBV7-7 and TRBJ2-3; a weak D match, TRBD2 (5 bases). Trimming took off 6 bases at V and 3 bases at J, with 13 bases between the two ends. Germline V CDR1 and CDR2: SSHAT, FNYEAQ (reference sequence). The CDR3 sequence is 14 residues long. The CDR3 loop reads CASSRGIGTDTQYF. The CDR3 DNA reads TGTGCCAGCAGTCGAGGGATAGGGACAGATACGCAGTATTTT.

V and J are TRBV9 and TRBJ2-1; 12 nucleotides match TRBD2. J gave up 8 bases and V 3 bases, and 6 bases lay outside the gene matches. The CDR3 is 15 amino acids. The germline CDR1 and CDR2 sequences are SGDLS and YYNGEE. The CDR3 nucleotides read TGTGCCAGCAGCGCTAAACTAGCGGGAGGCCATGAGCAGTTCTTC. Protein sequence: CASSAKLAGGHEQFF. Full variable domain (missing parts from reference TRBV9 and TRBJ2-1): DSGVTQTPKHLITATGQRVTLRCSPRSGDLSVYWYQQSLDQGLQFLIQYYNGEERAKGNILERFSAQQFPDLHSELNLSSLELGDSALYFCASSAKLAGGHEQFFGPGTRLTVL.

As for this clone: This sample also contains other DNA sequences that code for the same CDR3. V usage is TRBV6-5 and J usage is TRBJ1-1, with D perhaps matching TRBD1 (6 bases). The CDR3 length is 14 residues. CDR1 is MNHEY and CDR2 is SVGAGI in the germline V gene. V gave up 6 bases and J gave up 0 bases, with 11 bases separating them. CDR3 coding DNA: TGTGCCAGCAGCCTAACAGGGATGAACACTGAAGCTTTCTTT. This encodes CASSLTGMNTEAFF.

The V gene is TRBV10-1, the J gene TRBJ2-1; TRBD1 matches 9 bases. After removal of 10 bases from V and 0 bases from J, the junction contained 19 bases not matched to a gene. The CDR3 sequence is 19 residues long. Germline CDR1 reads WNHNN; CDR2 reads SYGVQD (reference sequence). In DNA, the CDR3 is TGCGCCACTTCTAGAGGGGGGACAGGGAAAATTCTCTCCTACAATGAGCAGTTCTTC. Translation: CATSRGGTGKILSYNEQFF.

This rearrangement joins TRBV5-1 to TRBJ2-3, with TRBD2 identical over 9 bases. The length of the CDR3 is 17 residues. V gave up 1 base and J gave up 5 bases; unmatched junction bases: 11. Germline CDR1 and CDR2: SGHRS and YFSETQ. DNA of the CDR3: TGCGCCAGCAGCTTGACGGGGGCTAGCGGGGCCCAAGATACGCAGTATTTT. Its translation is CASSLTGASGAQDTQYF.

In the case of this clone: Other DNA sequences in the same sample also yield this CDR3. This chain uses TRBV7-6 with TRBJ1-2; 9 bases agree with TRBD1. The length of the CDR3 is 13 residues. CDR1 is SGHVS, CDR2 FNYEAQ, per germline. J gave up 4 bases and V 5 bases, and 2 bases lay outside the gene matches. The CDR3 region has the DNA TGTGCCAGCAGCCCGGACAGGGGCTATGGCTACACCTTC. Residues: CASSPDRGYGYTF.

The chain is built from TRBV4-1 and TRBJ1-2; D call uncertain. V was pared by 4 bases and J by 3 bases, with 6 bases between. This CDR3 comprises 12 residues. CDR1 is MGHRA and CDR2 is YSYEKL in the germline V gene. The CDR3 coding sequence is TGCGCCAGCAGCCTAGAACACTATGGCTACACCTTC. Translated: CASSLEHYGYTF.

The chain couples TRBV28 to TRBJ2-1; 9 bases are shared with TRBD1. CDR1 is MDHEN, CDR2 SYDVKM, per germline. The CDR3 spans 18 residues. The V gene end was trimmed by 3 bases and the J gene end by 5 bases; junction bases not matched to a gene: 14. The CDR3, as DNA: TGTGCCAGCAGTTTCCTCCCGGGGACAGGGAGAGGACACAATGAGCAGTTCTTC. Its translation is CASSFLPGTGRGHNEQFF.

A remark on this clone: This specimen includes other DNA sequences encoding the same CDR3. The chain carries TRBV28 and TRBJ2-3; TRBD1 agrees at 10 bases. The germline V gene encodes CDR1 MDHEN and CDR2 SYDVKM. The V gene end was trimmed by 4 bases and the J gene end by 5 bases; junction bases not matched to a gene: 3. The CDR3 runs to 14 residues. The CDR3 DNA reads TGTGCCAGCAGTTCCGACAGGGGGCGAGATACGCAGTATTTT. Protein sequence: CASSSDRGRDTQYF.

In nucleotides, the CDR3 is TGTGCCAGCAGCTTGGGACAGATCTATGGCTACACCTTC. Translation gives CASSLGQIYGYTF. This sequence joins TRBV11-2 and TRBJ1-2; 7 bases line up with TRBD1. This CDR3 comprises 13 residues. V gave up 3 bases and J gave up 4 bases; unmatched junction bases: 2. CDR1 is SGHAT, CDR2 FQNNGV, per germline.

The V and J genes are TRBV4-1 and TRBJ2-1; tentative D call: TRBD1 (5 bases). Between the trimmed V and J ends, which lost 1 base and 1 base, there was a span of 17 bases. The CDR3 length is 18 residues. The germline V gene has CDR1 MGHRA and CDR2 YSYEKL. DNA for the CDR3: TGCGCCAGCAGCCAAGGCGACAGCCCTTTTAGATCCTACAATGAGCAGTTCTTC. The encoded protein is CASSQGDSPFRSYNEQFF.

This clone was observed a single time. V usage is TRBV10-3 and J usage is TRBJ2-3; 9 nucleotides align to TRBD1. The CDR3 covers 15 residues. The junction had 6 bases not matched to a gene; V was cut back by 4 bases and J by 4 bases. Per the germline V gene, CDR1 is ENHRY and CDR2 is SYGVKD. CDR3 amino acids: CAISGDRVFADTQYF. In nucleotides, the CDR3 is TGTGCCATCAGTGGGGACAGGGTGTTCGCAGATACGCAGTATTTT.

The chain links TRBV7-9 to TRBJ1-2, with a possible D match to TRBD1 (5 bases). Germline CDR1 is SEHNR and CDR2 is FQNEAQ (reference sequence). V dropped 8 bases and J dropped 0 bases, with 19 bases sitting between them. The CDR3 runs 16 residues. The CDR3 nucleotides read TGTGCCAGCCTGCCTGGGGCGGGAGTCTCTAACTATGGCTACACCTTC. Translating gives CASLPGAGVSNYGYTF.